What follows describes a single T cell receptor beta chain. Repertoires were generated with immunoSEQ multiplex PCR, while TCRdb's copy carries only in-frame clones and drops some. The table has 120,000 or so clones, approximately 94% seen once. This entry belongs to a study of control samples from healthy donors and cancer patients. This CDR3 has 14 residues. Per the germline V gene, CDR1 is MNHEY and CDR2 is SVGAGI. Trimming took off 5 bases at V and 6 bases at J, with 13 bases between the two ends. The rearrangement uses TRBV6-5 and TRBJ1-4; D remains unclear. Sequenced sample: PBMCs. The sequence derives from a man aged 50 to 60 with head and neck cancer. CDR3 sequence: CASSRRWEDEKLFF. The CDR3 DNA sequence: TGTGCCAGCAGTCGACGGTGGGAGGATGAAAAACTGTTTTTT.